A selection of T cell receptor beta chains follows, all from one sample in a study of T cell changes during pregnancy in multiple sclerosis. Data came from immunoSEQ multiplex PCR; TCRdb stores just in-frame clones and leaves some out. The data show 60,000 to 90,000 clones, about 93% seen once. The starting material was peripheral blood, obtained after pregnancy. The receptors shown here come from a female donor in good health, enrolled as a control in a pregnancy study. The CDR3 runs from the conserved cysteine through the conserved F or W. D genes are given only for firm matches. Size is stated for part of the rows, as once, few or many counts, or as a class when the clone is expanded.

clone_size,v_call,d_call,j_call,cdr3_nt,cdr3_aa
-,TRBV2,-,TRBJ2-7,TGTGCCAGCAGCCCTCCAGGGCCCTACGAGCAGTACTTC,CASSPPGPYEQYF
-,TRBV18,TRBD1,TRBJ1-2,TGTGCCAGCTCACCGGACAGGACAGCTAACTATGGCTACACCTTC,CASSPDRTANYGYTF
-,TRBV7-9,-,TRBJ1-4,TGTGCCAGCAGCCACGGACCAGGGCGAGGTGAAAAACTGTTTTTT,CASSHGPGRGEKLFF
once,TRBV18,TRBD2,TRBJ2-1,TGTGCCAGCTCACCCGCCGGGACTAACTACAATGAGCAGTTCTTC,CASSPAGTNYNEQFF
-,TRBV7-3,-,TRBJ2-7,TGTGCCAGCAGCTTATCTGGCGGAAAATCCTACGAGCAGTACTTC,CASSLSGGKSYEQYF
-,TRBV29-1,-,TRBJ2-5,TGCAGCGTTGAAGGTCAGGTTGGGGAGACCCAGTACTTC,CSVEGQVGETQYF
-,TRBV9,TRBD2,TRBJ2-1,TGTGCCAGCAGCGTAAGCTCTCTTCGGCTAGCGGACCCCAATGAGCAGTTCTTC,CASSVSSLRLADPNEQFF
-,TRBV6-1,-,TRBJ2-5,TGTGCCAGCAGCCCAGCGGGCGCGGAGACCCAGTACTTC,CASSPAGAETQYF
-,TRBV5-8,-,TRBJ2-1,TGTGCCAGCAGCTTCGGTACGGGGAACAGCTACAATGAGCAGTTCTTC,CASSFGTGNSYNEQFF
once,TRBV5-1,-,TRBJ2-7,TGCGCCAGCAGCTTACCTCCTCTGGGCGGGGGCGTCGGCGAGCAGTACTTC,CASSLPPLGGGVGEQYF
-,TRBV19,-,TRBJ1-1,TGTGCCAGTAGTATAGATACCGGGACTGAAGCTTTCTTT,CASSIDTGTEAFF
-,TRBV6-5,-,TRBJ2-3,TGTGCCAGCAGTTCCCCCAATACGCAGTATTTT,CASSSPNTQYF
-,TRBV7-9,-,TRBJ2-2,TGTGCCAGCAGCTTAGTTCCAGGGGCGATTGTCGGGGAGCTGTTTTTT,CASSLVPGAIVGELFF
-,TRBV1,-,TRBJ2-2,TGCACCAGCAGCCATCCCCCACTAGCGGAGACCGGGGAGCTGTTTTTT,CTSSHPPLAETGELFF
-,TRBV4-3,-,TRBJ2-7,TGCGCCAGCAGCCCCAAGATAGGGACTGACTACGAGCAGTACTTC,CASSPKIGTDYEQYF
-,TRBV30,-,TRBJ1-2,TGTGCCTGGAGTGGGGACACCTCCCGGAAGGGCTACACCTTC,CAWSGDTSRKGYTF
-,TRBV2,-,TRBJ2-5,TGTGCCAGCAGTGAGCTAACAGAGACCCAGTACTTC,CASSELTETQYF
-,TRBV28,-,TRBJ2-5,TGTGCCAGCAGTTTAACGCCCGGAGAGACCCAGTACTTC,CASSLTPGETQYF
-,TRBV10-3,-,TRBJ1-4,TGTGCCATCAGTTCAGGGTCCCCCAATGAAAAACTGTTTTTT,CAISSGSPNEKLFF
-,TRBV19,-,TRBJ1-1,TGTGCCAGTATGGAGACCGGGACAGAAGCTTTCTTT,CASMETGTEAFF
-,TRBV6-1,TRBD1,TRBJ2-7,TGTGCCAGCAGTGAGCAGGGACAGGGCTCCTACGGGGAGCAGTACTTC,CASSEQGQGSYGEQYF
-,TRBV5-1,TRBD1,TRBJ2-1,TGCGCCAGCAGCACTTCCCGACAGGGGGGGAATGAGCAGTTCTTC,CASSTSRQGGNEQFF
-,TRBV18,TRBD1,TRBJ2-7,TGTGCCAGCTCACCCGGGACAGGGCCTTCCTACGAGCAGTACTTC,CASSPGTGPSYEQYF
-,TRBV4-1,-,TRBJ2-5,TGCGCCAGCAGCAGCCCGGGAGTTCAAGAGACCCAGTACTTC,CASSSPGVQETQYF
-,TRBV11-2,-,TRBJ1-6,TGTGCCAGCAGTCTCGGGAACGGGGGCTCCTATAATTCACCCCTCCACTTT,CASSLGNGGSYNSPLHF
once,TRBV4-1,TRBD2,TRBJ2-1,TGCGCCAGCAGCCAAGGTTCAGGGCGGGGGGATTCCTACAATGAGCAGTTCTTC,CASSQGSGRGDSYNEQFF
-,TRBV12-5,-,TRBJ1-1,TGTGCTAGTGGTCCCTATAGGGGTGAAGCTTTCTTT,CASGPYRGEAFF
-,TRBV9,TRBD2,TRBJ2-7,TGTGCCAGCAGCGTAGGAGGGACTAGCGGCCACGAGCAGTACTTC,CASSVGGTSGHEQYF
once,TRBV5-4,TRBD2,TRBJ2-3,TGTGCCAGCAGCCCCCCGCCGGGAGCGGGAGATTTGACAGATACGCAGTATTTT,CASSPPPGAGDLTDTQYF
few,TRBV30,-,TRBJ1-3,TGTGCCTGGAGTGCAGGGACTGGAAACACCATATATTTT,CAWSAGTGNTIYF
-,TRBV7-3,TRBD1,TRBJ2-5,TGTGCCAGCTCACCGGGACAGGGCTACGAGACCCAGTACTTC,CASSPGQGYETQYF
once,TRBV7-6,-,TRBJ2-1,TGTGCCAGCAGCTTAGATGATTGGGCAGGTGAGCAGTTCTTC,CASSLDDWAGEQFF